This entry concerns a single T cell receptor beta chain. Its antigen is currently unknown. This record comes from a study of STAT5B mutations in CD4+ large granular lymphocyte leukemia. General study points: Patient CD4-sorted repertoires looked more clonal than healthy CD4+ repertoires, even without putative leukemic clones. TRBV06-family usage was enriched in top patient clones (8/27) versus controls (2/35). No patients shared main leukemic clonotypes, though around 27% appeared at low frequency elsewhere.

V was cut by 5 bases and J by 2 bases, with 6 bases left in between. CDR1 and CDR2 from the germline V gene are SGHDT and YYEEEE. The length of the CDR3 is 12 residues. Sequencing used immunoSEQ multiplex PCR; TCRdb keeps in-frame clones, though not all of them. The sample carries roughly 34,000 clones, about 80% recorded once. This clonotype was obtained from a human donor in good health. The chain has TRBV5-6 and TRBJ2-3; no clear D gene. The specimen sequenced was CD4+ T cells from blood buffy coats. The CDR3 DNA reads as TGTGCCAGCAGTTTATCCACAGATACGCAGTATTTT. It specifies CASSLSTDTQYF.